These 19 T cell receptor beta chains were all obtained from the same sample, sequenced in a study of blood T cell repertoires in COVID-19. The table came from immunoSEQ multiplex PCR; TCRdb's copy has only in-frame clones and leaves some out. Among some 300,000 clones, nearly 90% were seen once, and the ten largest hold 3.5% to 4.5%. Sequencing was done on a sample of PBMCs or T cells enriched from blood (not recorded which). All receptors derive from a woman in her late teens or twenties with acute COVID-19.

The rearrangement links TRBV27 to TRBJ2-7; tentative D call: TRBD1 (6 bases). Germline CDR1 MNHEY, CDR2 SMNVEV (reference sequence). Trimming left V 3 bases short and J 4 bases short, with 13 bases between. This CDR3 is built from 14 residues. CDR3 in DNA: TGTGCCAGCAGTTTGGCGTACACAGGGTACGAGCAGTACTTC. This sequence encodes CASSLAYTGYEQYF.

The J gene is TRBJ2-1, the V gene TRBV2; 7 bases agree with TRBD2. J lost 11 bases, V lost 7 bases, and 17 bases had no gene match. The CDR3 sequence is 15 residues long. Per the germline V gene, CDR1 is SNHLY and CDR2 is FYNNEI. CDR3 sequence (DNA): TGTGCCAGCACCTGGCGACTAGCCGACGGCTCAAAGCAGTTCTTC. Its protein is CASTWRLADGSKQFF.

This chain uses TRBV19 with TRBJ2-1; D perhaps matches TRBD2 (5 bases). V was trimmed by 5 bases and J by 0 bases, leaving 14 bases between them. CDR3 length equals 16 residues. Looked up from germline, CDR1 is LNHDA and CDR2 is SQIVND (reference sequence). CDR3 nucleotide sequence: TGTGCCAGTAGTTTATGGACTTTTAGCTCCTACAATGAGCAGTTCTTC. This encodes CASSLWTFSSYNEQFF.

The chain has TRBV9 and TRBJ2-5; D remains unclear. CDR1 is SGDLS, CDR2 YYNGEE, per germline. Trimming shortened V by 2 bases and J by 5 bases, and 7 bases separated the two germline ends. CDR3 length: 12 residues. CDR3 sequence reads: CASSVMGETQYF. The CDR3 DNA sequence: TGTGCCAGCAGCGTCATGGGCGAGACCCAGTACTTC.

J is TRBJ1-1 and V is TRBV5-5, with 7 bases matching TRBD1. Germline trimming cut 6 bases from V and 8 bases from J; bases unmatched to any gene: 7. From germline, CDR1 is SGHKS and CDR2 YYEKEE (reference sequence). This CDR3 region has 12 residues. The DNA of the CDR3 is TGTGCCAGCACCAACCAGGACAGGGAAGCTTTCTTT. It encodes CASTNQDREAFF.

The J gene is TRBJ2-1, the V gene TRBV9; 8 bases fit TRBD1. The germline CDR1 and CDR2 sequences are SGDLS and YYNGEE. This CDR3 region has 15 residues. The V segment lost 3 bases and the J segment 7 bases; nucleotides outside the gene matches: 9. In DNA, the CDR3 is TGTGCCAGCAGCGCGCCAGGGGGCTCGGTGAATGAGCAGTTCTTC. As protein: CASSAPGGSVNEQFF.

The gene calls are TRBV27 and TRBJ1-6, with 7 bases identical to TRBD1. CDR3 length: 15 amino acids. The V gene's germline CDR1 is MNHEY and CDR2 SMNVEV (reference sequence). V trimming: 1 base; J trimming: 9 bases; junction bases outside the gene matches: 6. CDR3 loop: CASSLYSSGGSPLHF. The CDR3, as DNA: TGTGCCAGCAGTTTATATTCCTCAGGGGGTTCACCCCTCCACTTT.

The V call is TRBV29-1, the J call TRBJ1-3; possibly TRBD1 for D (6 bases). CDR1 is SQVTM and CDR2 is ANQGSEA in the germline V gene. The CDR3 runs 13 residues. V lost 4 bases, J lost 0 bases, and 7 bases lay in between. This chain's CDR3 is CSVVDSSGNTIYF. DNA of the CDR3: TGCAGCGTTGTGGACAGCTCTGGAAACACCATATATTTT.

CDR3 sequence reads: CASSYSAGRVPYEQYF. CDR3 nucleotide sequence: TGTGCCAGCAGTTACTCAGCGGGCAGGGTACCATACGAGCAGTACTTC. This sequence joins TRBV6-6 and TRBJ2-7; D might be TRBD2 (6 bases). Germline lookup yields CDR1 MNHNY and CDR2 SVGAGI (reference sequence). The CDR3 consists of 16 residues. V was pared by 0 bases and J by 4 bases, with 16 bases between.

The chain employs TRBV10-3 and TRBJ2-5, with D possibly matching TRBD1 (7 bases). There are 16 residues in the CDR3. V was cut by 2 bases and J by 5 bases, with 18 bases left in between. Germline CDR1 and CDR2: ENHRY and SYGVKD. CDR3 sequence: CAISEEGASVRETQYF. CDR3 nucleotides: TGTGCCATCAGTGAGGAGGGGGCTAGCGTCCGGGAGACCCAGTACTTC.

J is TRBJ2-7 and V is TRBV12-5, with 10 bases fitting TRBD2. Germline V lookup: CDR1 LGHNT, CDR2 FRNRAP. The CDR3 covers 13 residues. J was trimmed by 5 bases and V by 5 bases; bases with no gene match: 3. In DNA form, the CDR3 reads TGTGCTAGTGGTCTAGCGGGAGCGGACGAGCAGTACTTC. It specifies CASGLAGADEQYF.

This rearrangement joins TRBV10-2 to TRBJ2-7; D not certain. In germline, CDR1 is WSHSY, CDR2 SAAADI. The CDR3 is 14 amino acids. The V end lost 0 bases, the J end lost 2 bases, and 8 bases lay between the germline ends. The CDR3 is CASSESVSTYEQYF. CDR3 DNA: TGCGCCAGCAGTGAGTCCGTGTCTACCTACGAGCAGTACTTC.

The CDR3 DNA follows: TGTGCCAGCAGCCGTCGACAGGGCGCCAATGAGCAGTTCTTC. Its translation is CASSRRQGANEQFF. The V and J genes are TRBV28 and TRBJ2-1; 7 nucleotides match TRBD1. Germline-derived CDR1 and CDR2 are MDHEN and SYDVKM. CDR3 size: 14 residues. Losses at the gene ends were 6 bases for V and 6 bases for J; bases not matched to a gene: 8.

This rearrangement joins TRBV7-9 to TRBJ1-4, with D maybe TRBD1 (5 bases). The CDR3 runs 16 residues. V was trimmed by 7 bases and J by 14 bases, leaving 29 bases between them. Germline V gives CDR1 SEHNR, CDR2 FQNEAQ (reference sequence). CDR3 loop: CASNHGGSGSSSHLFF. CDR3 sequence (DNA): TGTGCCAGCAACCACGGGGGGTCAGGCTCCTCATCCCATCTGTTTTTT.

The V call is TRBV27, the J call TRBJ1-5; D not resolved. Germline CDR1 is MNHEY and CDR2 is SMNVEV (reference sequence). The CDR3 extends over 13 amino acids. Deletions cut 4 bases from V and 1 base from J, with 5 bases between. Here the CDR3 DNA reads TGTGCCAGCAGTTACCGGAGCAATCAGCCCCAGCATTTT. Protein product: CASSYRSNQPQHF.

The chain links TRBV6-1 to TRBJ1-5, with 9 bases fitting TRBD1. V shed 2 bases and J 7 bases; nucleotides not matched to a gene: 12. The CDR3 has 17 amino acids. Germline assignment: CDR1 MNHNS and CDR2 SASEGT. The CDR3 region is CASSEKWGTGWGQPQHF. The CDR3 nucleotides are TGTGCCAGCAGTGAAAAGTGGGGGACAGGGTGGGGACAGCCCCAGCATTTT.

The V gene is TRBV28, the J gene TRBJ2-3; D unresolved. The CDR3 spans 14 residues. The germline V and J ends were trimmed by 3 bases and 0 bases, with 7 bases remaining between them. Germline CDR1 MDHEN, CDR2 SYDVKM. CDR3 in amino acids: CASSFMESTDTQYF. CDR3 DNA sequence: TGTGCCAGCAGTTTTATGGAGAGCACAGATACGCAGTATTTT. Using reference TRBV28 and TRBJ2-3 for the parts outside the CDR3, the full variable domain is DVKVTQSSRYLVKRTGEKVFLECVQDMDHENMFWYRQDPGLGLRLIYFSYDVKMKEKGDIPEGYSVSREKKERFSLILESASTNQTSMYLCASSFMESTDTQYFGPGTRLTVL.

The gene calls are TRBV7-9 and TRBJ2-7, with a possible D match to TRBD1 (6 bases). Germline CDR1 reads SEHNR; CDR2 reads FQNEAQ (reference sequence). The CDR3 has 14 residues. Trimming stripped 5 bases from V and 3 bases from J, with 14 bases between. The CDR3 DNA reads TGTGCCAGCAGCCGTACAGGGCGCGACTACGAGCAGTACTTC. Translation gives CASSRTGRDYEQYF.

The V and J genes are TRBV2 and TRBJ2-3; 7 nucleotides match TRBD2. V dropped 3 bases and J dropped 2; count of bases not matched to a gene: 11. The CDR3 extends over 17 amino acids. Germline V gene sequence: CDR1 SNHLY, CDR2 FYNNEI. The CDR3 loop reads CASSDPVWAGVTDTQYF. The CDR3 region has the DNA TGTGCCAGCAGTGACCCCGTTTGGGCGGGAGTCACAGATACGCAGTATTTT.